These 20 T cell receptor beta chains were sequenced from one sample in a study of blood T cell repertoires in COVID-19. Sequencing was performed with immunoSEQ multiplex PCR; in TCRdb, only in-frame clones are kept and a portion is missing. The sample yields fewer than 350,000 clones, approximately 89% seen once. The specimen sequenced was PBMCs or T cells enriched from blood (not recorded which). The origin of the receptors is a middle-aged woman who had recovered from COVID-19.

This chain links TRBV3-1 (or the pseudogene TRBV3-2) with TRBJ2-7, with 7 bases aligning to TRBD2. The CDR3 length is 15 residues. Unmatched junction bases numbered 2, after V lost 0 bases and J lost 0 bases. CDR1 is LGHDT and CDR2 is YNNKEL in the germline V gene (reference sequence). In DNA, the CDR3 is TGTGCCAGCAGCCAAGAGCTAGCGGTCTCCTACGAGCAGTACTTC. Protein product: CASSQELAVSYEQYF.

The chain employs TRBV5-4 and TRBJ2-2; D unresolved. V lost 0 bases and J 5 bases, leaving 14 bases between the germline ends. The CDR3 contains 16 residues. CDR1 SGHNT and CDR2 YYREEE come from the germline V gene (reference sequence). CDR3 bases: TGTGCCAGCAGCTTGGACTCGGCAGGTCGAACCGGGGAGCTGTTTTTT. Protein product: CASSLDSAGRTGELFF.

This clone was detected once. V usage is TRBV14 and J usage is TRBJ2-5; D gene uncertain. The CDR3 consists of 16 residues. Per the germline V gene, CDR1 is SGHDN and CDR2 is FVKESK. V was trimmed by 0 bases and J by 2 bases, leaving 13 bases between them. DNA of the CDR3: TGTGCCAGCAGCCAAGAGCAGTCGAAGTATCAAGAGACCCAGTACTTC. Translating it yields CASSQEQSKYQETQYF. The full variable domain, with the rest looked up from reference TRBV14 and TRBJ2-5, is EAGVTQFPSHSVIEKGQTVTLRCDPISGHDNLYWYRRVMGKEIKFLLHFVKESKQDESGMPNNRFLAERTGGTYSTLKVQPAELEDSGVYFCASSQEQSKYQETQYFGPGTRLLVL.

The sample holds one count of this clone. CDR3 amino acids: CSVLKGSGGSSGANVLTF. Written as DNA, the CDR3 is TGCAGCGTCCTAAAGGGTAGCGGGGGCTCCTCTGGGGCCAACGTCCTGACTTTC. This chain joins TRBV29-1 and TRBJ2-6; 9 bases line up with TRBD2. J gave up 0 bases and V 6 bases, and 12 bases lay outside the gene matches. Germline V lookup: CDR1 SQVTM, CDR2 ANQGSEA. CDR3 size: 18 residues. The full variable domain, its missing parts supplied by reference TRBV29-1 and TRBJ2-6, is SAVISQKPSRDICQRGTSLTIQCQVDSQVTMMFWYRQQPGQSLTLIATANQGSEATYESGFVIDKFPISRPNLTFSTLTVSNMSPEDSSIYLCSVLKGSGGSSGANVLTFGAGSRLTVL.

The chain employs TRBV29-1 and TRBJ1-4, with 9 bases fitting TRBD1. The trim removed 4 bases at V and 7 bases at J, leaving 7 bases unmatched. Germline V lookup: CDR1 SQVTM, CDR2 ANQGSEA. This CDR3 spans 14 amino acids. The CDR3 loop is CSVGTGTGTEKLFF. CDR3 bases: TGCAGCGTTGGGACCGGGACAGGGACTGAAAAACTGTTTTTT. Together with reference TRBV29-1 and TRBJ1-4, the CDR3 gives the full variable domain: SAVISQKPSRDICQRGTSLTIQCQVDSQVTMMFWYRQQPGQSLTLIATANQGSEATYESGFVIDKFPISRPNLTFSTLTVSNMSPEDSSIYLCSVGTGTGTEKLFFGSGTQLSVL.

The chain has TRBV6-2 or TRBV6-3 and TRBJ2-7; 8 bases line up with TRBD1. Germline V CDR1 and CDR2: MNHEY, SVGEGT. The CDR3 has 16 amino acids. Trimming took 5 bases from V and 0 from J; bases not matched to a gene: 9. The chain's CDR3 is CASSRPQGAHSYEQYF. As DNA, the CDR3 is TGTGCCAGCAGTCGTCCGCAGGGGGCCCACTCCTACGAGCAGTACTTC.

V is TRBV13 and J is TRBJ1-6; D perhaps matches TRBD1 (5 bases). Trimming removed 2 bases at V and 7 bases at J, with 12 bases between. CDR1 PRHDT and CDR2 FYEKMQ come from the germline V gene (reference sequence). This CDR3 has 15 residues. CDR3 bases: TGTGCCAGCAGCTTACAGGGACTCCCAAATTCACCCCTCCACTTT. It encodes CASSLQGLPNSPLHF.

The chain recombines TRBV19 with TRBJ1-5, with D perhaps matching TRBD1 (6 bases). The germline V and J ends were trimmed by 5 bases and 4 bases, with 12 bases remaining between them. Looked up from germline, CDR1 is LNHDA and CDR2 is SQIVND (reference sequence). There are 14 residues in the CDR3. The CDR3 loop is CASSVSTGNQPQHF. In DNA, the CDR3 is TGTGCCAGTAGTGTCTCAACAGGGAATCAGCCCCAGCATTTT.

This clone showed up just once. V and J are TRBV9 and TRBJ2-2, with D tentatively TRBD2 (6 bases). Germline CDR1 and CDR2: SGDLS and YYNGEE. CDR3 size: 14 residues. Trimming took 7 bases from V and 6 from J, leaving 16 bases between them. CDR3 sequence (DNA): TGTGCCAGCGGGGGGATGGGAAACGCCGGGGAGCTGTTTTTT. Translation gives CASGGMGNAGELFF.

This rearrangement joins TRBV11-2 to TRBJ2-1, with TRBD2 matching over 9 bases. Germline lookup yields CDR1 SGHAT and CDR2 FQNNGV. The length of the CDR3 is 15 residues. J was trimmed by 9 bases and V by 5 bases; bases with no gene match: 11. CDR3 sequence: CASSPQGGRESEQFF. The CDR3 DNA is TGTGCCAGCAGCCCCCAGGGCGGGAGGGAAAGTGAGCAGTTCTTC.

This clone occurred a few times. This chain links TRBV18 with TRBJ1-2; no clear D gene. Germline CDR1 reads KGHSH; CDR2 reads LQKENI. The length of the CDR3 is 15 residues. Trimming removed 4 bases from V and 4 bases from J, with 16 bases in between. CDR3 bases: TGTGCCAGCTCACGAGCGGACTCAAAGGCCTATGGCTACACCTTC. Translating it yields CASSRADSKAYGYTF.

This clone was seen ten or more times. The rearrangement links TRBV4-1 to TRBJ2-7; 9 bases are shared with TRBD2. The CDR3 has 16 amino acids. Trimming removed 0 bases from V and 5 bases from J; junction bases left unmatched: 8. From germline, CDR1 is MGHRA and CDR2 YSYEKL. The DNA for the CDR3 is TGCGCCAGCAGCCAAGAGGGGCTAGCGGGAAAAAACGAGCAGTACTTC. Its protein product is CASSQEGLAGKNEQYF.

The chain carries TRBV6-2 or TRBV6-3 and TRBJ2-7; 8 nucleotides align to TRBD1. This CDR3 region has 14 residues. The germline CDR1 and CDR2 sequences are MNHEY and SVGEGT. Unmatched junction bases numbered 5, after V lost 5 bases and J lost 2 bases. CDR3 region: CASSVGQGAYEQYF. The CDR3 DNA follows: TGTGCCAGCAGTGTAGGACAGGGAGCCTACGAGCAGTACTTC.

The genes are TRBV11-2 and TRBJ1-6; 8 positions agree with TRBD1. After removal of 6 bases from V and 6 bases from J, the junction contained 4 bases not matched to a gene. This CDR3 has 14 residues. Per germline, CDR1 SGHAT and CDR2 FQNNGV. This CDR3 is CASSGDRSNSPLHF. CDR3 coding DNA: TGTGCCAGCAGTGGGGACAGGTCTAATTCACCCCTCCACTTT.

The chain joins TRBV7-9 to TRBJ2-2, with 11 positions matching TRBD1. V lost 5 bases and J lost 8; bases outside the gene matches: 10. This CDR3 has 16 amino acids. The V gene's germline CDR1 is SEHNR and CDR2 FQNEAQ (reference sequence). As DNA, the CDR3 is TGTGCCAGCAGCCCTTGGACAGGGGGCGCATCGGGGGAGCTGTTTTTT. Translating it yields CASSPWTGGASGELFF.

CDR3 region: CSVRPSGAPTEQFF. Written as DNA, the CDR3 is TGCAGCGTTCGTCCTAGCGGGGCCCCGACTGAGCAGTTCTTC. The gene calls are TRBV29-1 and TRBJ2-1; TRBD2 agrees at 9 bases. This CDR3 region has 14 residues. Germline-derived CDR1 and CDR2 are SQVTM and ANQGSEA. V dropped 5 bases and J dropped 9; count of bases not matched to a gene: 11.

The rearrangement joins TRBV7-3 to TRBJ1-2; the match to TRBD1 covers 10 bases. Germline values: CDR1 SGHTA, CDR2 FQGTGA. There are 14 residues in the CDR3. Unmatched junction bases numbered 3, after V lost 5 bases and J lost 3 bases. The CDR3 DNA sequence: TGTGCCAGCAGCGTGACAGGGGGCGACTATGGCTACACCTTC. Translated: CASSVTGGDYGYTF.

The V gene is TRBV11-3, the J gene TRBJ1-3; no reliable D call. Trimming pared 2 bases from V and 4 bases from J, leaving 15 bases between. The germline gives CDR1 SGHNT, CDR2 YENEEA. The CDR3 runs 16 residues. The CDR3 DNA is TGTGCCAGCAGCTTAACAAAGGGAGTAGCCGGAAACACCATATATTTT. Residues: CASSLTKGVAGNTIYF.

The V gene is TRBV9, the J gene TRBJ1-4; D unresolved. Germline lookup yields CDR1 SGDLS and CDR2 YYNGEE. Trimming pared 4 bases from V and 5 bases from J, leaving 15 bases between. This CDR3 spans 15 amino acids. The CDR3 loop is CASSPGMSINEKLFF. CDR3 sequence (DNA): TGTGCCAGCAGCCCAGGAATGAGTATAAATGAAAAACTGTTTTTT. Complete variable domain (other parts from reference TRBV9 and TRBJ1-4): DSGVTQTPKHLITATGQRVTLRCSPRSGDLSVYWYQQSLDQGLQFLIQYYNGEERAKGNILERFSAQQFPDLHSELNLSSLELGDSALYFCASSPGMSINEKLFFGSGTQLSVL.

The rearrangement uses TRBV21-1 and TRBJ2-7; the table's D call, TRBD2, has no DNA check behind it. TRBV21-1 is shown as a pseudogene. CDR3 length: 14 amino acids. The chain's CDR3 is CASSKKPLSYEQYF. The CDR3 DNA reads as TGTGCCAGCAGCAAAAAACCCCTATCCTACGAGCAGTACTTC.